The rows below give T cell receptor beta chains drawn from one sample of a study of cytomegalovirus exposure and HLA in healthy donors. The assay was immunoSEQ multiplex PCR, and TCRdb's table has in-frame clones only and misses some. The sample lists fewer than 40,000 clones; about nine tenths were seen once. Sequencing was carried out using PBMCs. Receptor source: a woman in her thirties or forties in good health and CMV-seropositive. The CDR3 runs from the conserved cysteine through the conserved F or W. The order of the fields is clone size, D gene, J gene, V gene, CDR3 protein, CDR3 DNA. D genes are given only for firm matches. Expanded clones are given a class, and other clones once, few, many or no size at all.

. . TRBJ1-2 TRBV4-3 CASSQGNGLKSGYTF TGCGCCAGCAGCCAAGGGAACGGACTGAAGTCTGGCTACACCTTC
. . TRBJ2-3 TRBV5-1 CASSPLSTDTQYF TGCGCCAGCAGCCCCCTTAGCACAGATACGCAGTATTTT
once TRBD1 TRBJ1-2 TRBV7-9 CASRPQGAGYGYTF TGTGCCAGCAGACCTCAGGGGGCTGGCTATGGCTACACCTTC
once TRBD2 TRBJ2-5 TRBV11-2 CASSPQTAGQETQYF TGTGCCAGCAGCCCCCAAACAGCGGGACAAGAGACCCAGTACTTC
few TRBD1 TRBJ1-3 TRBV18 CASSKDRGFGNTIYF TGTGCCAGCTCAAAGGACAGGGGCTTTGGAAACACCATATATTTT
. TRBD2 TRBJ2-3 TRBV2 CASRQGLAGGPSTDTQYF TGTGCCAGCAGGCAGGGACTAGCGGGGGGTCCTAGCACAGATACGCAGTATTTT
. TRBD1 TRBJ2-7 TRBV7-2 CASSLGQGKRTYEQYF TGTGCCAGCAGCCTCGGACAGGGCAAAAGAACCTACGAGCAGTACTTC
. . TRBJ2-2 TRBV10-3 CAISDPGGELFF TGTGCCATCAGTGATCCGGGCGGGGAGCTGTTTTTT
few . TRBJ1-4 TRBV7-2 CASSLAAGYEKLFF TGTGCCAGCAGCTTAGCGGCAGGGTACGAAAAACTGTTTTTT
. . TRBJ1-2 TRBV5-6 CASSLELRGQRGYTF TGTGCCAGCAGCTTGGAGTTGCGGGGGCAGAGGGGCTACACCTTC
. . TRBJ2-7 TRBV4-2 CASSPLRSAGRLVYEQYF TGTGCCAGCAGCCCCCTCAGGTCAGCGGGCCGCCTCGTCTACGAGCAGTACTTC
. . TRBJ1-2 TRBV14 CASSQVSIEGGYTF TGTGCCAGCAGCCAAGTTAGTATCGAGGGAGGCTACACCTTC
. TRBD2 TRBJ2-5 TRBV27 CASSLIAGGIEETQYF TGTGCCAGCAGCTTGATAGCGGGGGGGATCGAAGAGACCCAGTACTTC
. TRBD2 TRBJ2-3 TRBV10-1 CASSDAAGADTQYF TGCGCCAGCAGTGATGCAGCGGGGGCAGATACGCAGTATTTT
. . TRBJ2-4 TRBV28 CASSPGDRDGYIQYF TGTGCCAGCAGTCCAGGGGATAGGGACGGTTACATTCAGTACTTC
. TRBD2 TRBJ2-3 TRBV7-2 CASSLVGGGFTDTQYF TGTGCCAGCAGCTTAGTAGGCGGGGGTTTCACAGATACGCAGTATTTT
. . TRBJ1-4 TRBV9 CASSVSGRSTNEKLFF TGTGCCAGCAGCGTGTCTGGCAGATCAACTAATGAAAAACTGTTTTTT
. . TRBJ1-1 TRBV4-3 CASRPTGQTNTEAFF TGCGCCAGCCGACCAACTGGACAAACGAACACTGAAGCTTTCTTT
. . TRBJ1-5 TRBV28 CASSPSPFRVSNQPQHF TGTGCCAGCAGCCCAAGCCCCTTCAGGGTCAGCAATCAGCCCCAGCATTTT
once . TRBJ2-7 TRBV5-4 CASSRNWAVSYEQYF TGTGCCAGCAGCCGAAATTGGGCAGTCAGCTACGAGCAGTACTTC
. . TRBJ1-2 TRBV28 CASQQDIYGYTF TGTGCCAGCCAACAGGACATCTATGGCTACACCTTC
few . TRBJ1-6 TRBV5-6 CASSTGLLGLALHF TGTGCCAGCAGCACGGGACTCCTAGGGTTGGCCCTCCACTTT
. TRBD1 TRBJ2-1 TRBV29-1 CSVEDGGQGANNEQFF TGCAGCGTTGAAGATGGAGGGCAGGGGGCGAACAATGAGCAGTTCTTC
. . TRBJ1-6 TRBV7-8 CASSLDQGIGNSPLHF TGTGCCAGCAGCTTAGATCAGGGGATAGGTAATTCACCCCTCCACTTT
few TRBD2 TRBJ2-4 TRBV19 CASSRGDGGNIQYF TGTGCCAGTAGCCGGGGGGACGGGGGAAACATTCAGTACTTC
. . TRBJ1-1 TRBV28 CASSFRVNTEAFF TGTGCCAGCAGTTTCAGGGTGAACACTGAAGCTTTCTTT
. . TRBJ2-4 TRBV7-2 CASSQGSKNIQYF TGTGCCAGCAGCCAGGGGTCCAAAAACATTCAGTACTTC
. . TRBJ1-2 TRBV21-1 CASRGGNYGYTF TGTGCCAGCAGGGGGGGAAACTATGGCTACACCTTC
. . TRBJ1-1 TRBV10-3 CAISEPDSMNTEAFF TGTGCCATCAGTGAGCCGGACAGCATGAACACTGAAGCTTTCTTT
. . TRBJ1-2 TRBV9 CASSDGGSSYTF TGTGCCAGCAGCGACGGGGGTAGTAGCTACACCTTC